Below are 23 T cell receptor beta chains sequenced from a single sample in a study of T-cell reconstitution after alpha-beta-depleted transplantation in children. Unique molecular identifiers were incorporated during preparation of the TCRbeta library. One entry per CDR3 protein results from TCRdb running MiXCR on the PCR reads. The sample shows about 580,000 distinct CDR3 sequences, over 20% of them seen only once. The starting material was PBMCs, obtained before TCRalphabeta/CD19-depleted stem cell transplant. The receptors shown here come from a boy in the first two years of life with Wiskott-Aldrich syndrome, due to receive a stem cell transplant.

The gene calls are TRBV19 and TRBJ1-5; TRBD1 might be the D (6 bases). Trimming cost V 6 bases and J 3 bases, with 15 bases left between them. This CDR3 contains 15 residues. Germline V gene data show CDR1 as LNHDA and CDR2 as SQIVND (reference sequence). CDR3 region: CASSIGTGHNQPQHF. The CDR3 nucleotides are TGTGCCAGTAGCATCGGGACGGGACACAATCAGCCCCAGCATTTT. The full variable domain, with the rest looked up from reference TRBV19 and TRBJ1-5, is DGGITQSPKYLFRKEGQNVTLSCEQNLNHDAMYWYRQDPGQGLRLIYYSQIVNDFQKGDIAEGYSVSREKKESFPLTVTSAQKNPTAFYLCASSIGTGHNQPQHFGDGTRLSIL.

To note about this clonotype: Being one base from a much bigger clone, this may be a read error. The CDR3 DNA reads as TGTGCCATCAGTGTTCGAGCGGGAGGGGCGCGGAATGAGCAGTTCTTC. Amino acids: CAISVRAGGARNEQFF. The rearrangement links TRBV10-3 to TRBJ2-1; 10 positions agree with TRBD2. The J segment lost 7 bases and the V segment lost 4 bases, leaving 10 bases of the junction unmatched. Germline V gene sequence: CDR1 ENHRY, CDR2 SYGVKD. The CDR3 length is 16 residues.

This clonotype was observed a few times. V and J are TRBV3-1 and TRBJ2-3, with 7 bases lining up with TRBD2. Trimming cost V 5 bases and J 0 bases; bases outside gene matches: 5. CDR1 and CDR2 from the germline V gene are LGHDT and YNNKEL (reference sequence). This CDR3 comprises 15 residues. The CDR3 nucleotides are TGTGCCAGCAGCTCACTAGCGATGAGCACAGATACGCAGTATTTT. It specifies CASSSLAMSTDTQYF.

V gene TRBV20-1 combines with J gene TRBJ2-7, with a possible D match to TRBD2 (6 bases). Germline V gives CDR1 DFQATT, CDR2 SNEGSKA (reference sequence). This CDR3 region has 14 residues. Trimming took 3 bases from V and 0 from J, leaving 12 bases between them. The CDR3 region is CSASRWRGSYEQYF. In DNA, the CDR3 is TGCAGTGCTAGTAGGTGGCGGGGCTCCTACGAGCAGTACTTC.

The J gene is TRBJ2-7, the V gene TRBV18; no reliable D call. Germline assignment: CDR1 KGHSH and CDR2 LQKENI. The ends were cut back, 6 bases at V and 0 bases at J, with 12 bases in the middle. There are 14 residues in the CDR3. CDR3 in amino acids: CASSLLEISYEQYF. CDR3 in DNA: TGTGCCAGCTCCCTCCTTGAAATCTCCTACGAGCAGTACTTC.

In this sample, this clonotype turned up a few times. The chain recombines TRBV4-2 with TRBJ2-7; TRBD1 or TRBD2 may be the D gene (5 bases each). The CDR3 totals 16 residues. Germline CDR1 reads LGHNA; CDR2 reads YNFKEQ. V dropped 0 bases and J dropped 1 base, with 13 bases sitting between them. DNA of the CDR3: TGTGCCAGCAGCCAAGATCGGGACCTGGGGTCCTACGAGCAGTACTTC. It is translated as CASSQDRDLGSYEQYF.

The J gene is TRBJ2-1, the V gene TRBV4-2, with TRBD1 matching 10 bases. With 0 bases clipped from V and 3 bases from J, the junction kept 5 bases outside the gene matches. Germline CDR1 is LGHNA and CDR2 is YNFKEQ. The CDR3 has 17 residues. The CDR3 region is CASSQDPDRGIYNEQFF. For the CDR3, the DNA is TGTGCCAGCAGCCAAGATCCGGACAGGGGGATCTACAATGAGCAGTTCTTC.

CDR3 region: CASRGPGLAGDGEQFF. Here the CDR3 DNA reads TGTGCCAGCAGAGGACCGGGACTAGCGGGAGACGGTGAGCAGTTCTTC. The rearrangement links TRBV2 to TRBJ2-1; 14 bases agree with TRBD2. The length of the CDR3 is 16 residues. Trimming took 6 bases from V and 9 from J; bases not matched to a gene: 10. Per germline, CDR1 SNHLY and CDR2 FYNNEI. The full variable domain, with the rest looked up from reference TRBV2 and TRBJ2-1, is EPEVTQTPSHQVTQMGQEVILRCVPISNHLYFYWYRQILGQKVEFLVSFYNNEISEKSEIFDDQFSVERPDGSNFTLKIRSTKLEDSAMYFCASRGPGLAGDGEQFFGPGTRLTVL.

V and J are TRBV7-9 and TRBJ2-5; TRBD1 matches 8 bases. The CDR3 length is 16 residues. The germline V gene has CDR1 SEHNR and CDR2 FQNEAQ (reference sequence). V lost 5 bases and J lost 5; bases outside the gene matches: 13. CDR3 region: CASSRGQGNVRETQYF. DNA for the CDR3: TGTGCCAGCAGCCGAGGACAGGGAAACGTTCGGGAGACCCAGTACTTC.

Only a few counts were recorded for this clonotype. The V and J genes are TRBV5-1 and TRBJ2-1, with D possibly being TRBD1 (6 bases). CDR3 length: 14 residues. Trimming removed 0 bases from V and 7 bases from J, with 11 bases in between. The germline V gene encodes CDR1 SGHRS and CDR2 YFSETQ. The CDR3 DNA reads TGCGCCAGCAGCTTGGTCAGGGGAATGAATGAGCAGTTCTTC. It yields the protein CASSLVRGMNEQFF.

The genes are TRBV20-1 and TRBJ2-1; the D gene is possibly TRBD2 (5 bases). Trimming removed 6 bases from V and 5 bases from J, with 20 bases in between. CDR1 DFQATT and CDR2 SNEGSKA come from the germline V gene (reference sequence). The CDR3 totals 15 residues. CDR3 residues: CSARGNSVHNNEQFF. The CDR3 DNA reads as TGCAGTGCCCGAGGGAACAGTGTCCATAACAATGAGCAGTTCTTC.

The gene calls are TRBV10-2 and TRBJ2-7, with D perhaps assigned TRBD1 or TRBD2 (5 bases each). Germline V gene data show CDR1 as WSHSY and CDR2 as SAAADI. The V gene lost 8 bases and the J gene lost 0 bases, with 17 bases spanning the gap. This CDR3 has 15 amino acids. DNA for the CDR3: TGCGCCAGCGAACGAGGGACCCTGCTCTCCTACGAGCAGTACTTC. Its protein product is CASERGTLLSYEQYF.

This chain joins TRBV5-1 and TRBJ2-3; D is perhaps TRBD1 or TRBD2 (6 bases each). The CDR3 sequence is 14 residues long. V dropped 5 bases and J dropped 0 bases, with 10 bases sitting between them. Germline values: CDR1 SGHRS, CDR2 YFSETQ. Here the CDR3 reads CASRSGASTDTQYF. CDR3 DNA: TGCGCCAGCAGATCGGGGGCTAGCACAGATACGCAGTATTTT. Filled out from reference TRBV5-1 and TRBJ2-3, the complete variable domain reads KAGVTQTPRYLIKTRGQQVTLSCSPISGHRSVSWYQQTPGQGLQFLFEYFSETQRNKGNFPGRFSGRQFSNSRSEMNVSTLELGDSALYLCASRSGASTDTQYFGPGTRLTVL.

The genes are TRBV5-1 and TRBJ2-5; possible D gene TRBD2, 5 bases. In germline, CDR1 is SGHRS, CDR2 YFSETQ. V lost 0 bases and J 5 bases, leaving 14 bases between the germline ends. The CDR3 consists of 15 residues. The CDR3 nucleotides read TGCGCCAGCAGCTTGGTGGCAGGTCCGGGGGAGACCCAGTACTTC. It codes for CASSLVAGPGETQYF.

In its sample, this clonotype was seen a few times. The rearrangement joins TRBV29-1 to TRBJ2-2, with D possibly matching TRBD2 (6 bases). This CDR3 spans 12 amino acids. Trimming took off 6 bases at V and 4 bases at J, with 9 bases between the two ends. Germline CDR1 and CDR2: SQVTM and ANQGSEA. CDR3 coding DNA: TGCAGCGTACGGCGGGGCACCGGGGAGCTGTTTTTT. Translation gives CSVRRGTGELFF.

This clonotype was found a few times. The rearrangement uses TRBV20-1 and TRBJ2-1, with 16 nucleotides matching TRBD2. V shed 6 bases, J shed 2 bases, and the junction held 4 bases outside the gene matches. Germline V CDR1 and CDR2: DFQATT, SNEGSKA (reference sequence). This CDR3 has 16 amino acids. The CDR3 DNA sequence: TGCAGTGCCGCCGGGACTAGCGGGAGGGCCTACAATGAGCAGTTCTTC. This codes for CSAAGTSGRAYNEQFF.

This clonotype was seen a few times. The J gene is TRBJ1-1, the V gene TRBV6-2 or TRBV6-3; unclear D gene. Between the trimmed V and J ends, which lost 7 bases and 3 bases, there was a span of 15 bases. Per the germline V gene, CDR1 is MNHEY and CDR2 is SVGEGT. This CDR3 comprises 14 residues. As DNA, the CDR3 is TGTGCCAGCACCTACGGCCCGGCGGACACTGAAGCTTTCTTT. It encodes CASTYGPADTEAFF.

The J gene is TRBJ1-5, the V gene TRBV20-1; D not certain. Trimming removed 5 bases from V and 0 bases from J, with 8 bases in between. The CDR3 runs 13 residues. Germline assignment: CDR1 DFQATT and CDR2 SNEGSKA (reference sequence). CDR3: CSAWADSNQPQHF. Written as DNA, the CDR3 is TGCAGTGCTTGGGCAGATAGCAATCAGCCCCAGCATTTT.

This clonotype came up a few times. The V call is TRBV9, the J call TRBJ2-1; 8 nucleotides line up with TRBD2. V shed 0 bases, J shed 8 bases, and the junction held 4 bases outside the gene matches. This CDR3 region has 14 residues. In germline, CDR1 is SGDLS, CDR2 YYNGEE. The CDR3 coding sequence is TGTGCCAGCAGCGTAGGGGTTAGCGGGGATGAGCAGTTCTTC. Encoded protein: CASSVGVSGDEQFF.

A few counts support this clonotype. The rearrangement uses TRBV12-3 or TRBV12-4 and TRBJ2-1; D call uncertain. Trimming removed 3 bases at V and 8 bases at J, with 11 bases between. The CDR3 consists of 13 residues. CDR3 amino acids: CASSFLTTDEQFF. The CDR3 DNA sequence: TGTGCCAGCAGTTTTTTAACAACGGATGAGCAGTTCTTC.

The CDR3 sequence is CASSPPGDTEAFF. CDR3 nucleotides: TGTGCCAGCTCACCACCTGGTGATACTGAAGCTTTCTTT. The genes are TRBV18 and TRBJ1-1; D is unresolved. Germline CDR1 reads KGHSH; CDR2 reads LQKENI. The CDR3 is made up of 13 amino acids. With 0 bases removed from V and 5 bases from J, the gap between germline ends came to 7 bases.

This chain links TRBV18 with TRBJ2-7; no clear D gene. This CDR3 region has 14 residues. The V end was cut by 3 bases, the J end by 1 base, with 10 bases between. The germline gives CDR1 KGHSH, CDR2 LQKENI. The chain's CDR3 is CASSPPGESYEQYF. DNA of the CDR3: TGTGCCAGCTCACCGCCAGGAGAATCCTACGAGCAGTACTTC. Together with reference TRBV18 and TRBJ2-7, the CDR3 gives the full variable domain: NAGVMQNPRHLVRRRGQEARLRCSPMKGHSHVYWYRQLPEEGLKFMVYLQKENIIDESGMPKERFSAEFPKEGPSILRIQQVVRGDSAAYFCASSPPGESYEQYFGPGTRLTVT.

The DNA of the CDR3 is TGTGCCTGGAGACCATTCCTCACCGTTGGGGGCCTCGAGTCGGGCACTGAAGCTTTCTTT. It translates to CAWRPFLTVGGLESGTEAFF. V is TRBV30 and J is TRBJ1-1, with D possibly being TRBD1 (6 bases). The CDR3 totals 20 residues. V lost 3 bases and J 4 bases, leaving 33 bases between the germline ends. CDR1 GTSNPN and CDR2 SVGIG come from the germline V gene (reference sequence).